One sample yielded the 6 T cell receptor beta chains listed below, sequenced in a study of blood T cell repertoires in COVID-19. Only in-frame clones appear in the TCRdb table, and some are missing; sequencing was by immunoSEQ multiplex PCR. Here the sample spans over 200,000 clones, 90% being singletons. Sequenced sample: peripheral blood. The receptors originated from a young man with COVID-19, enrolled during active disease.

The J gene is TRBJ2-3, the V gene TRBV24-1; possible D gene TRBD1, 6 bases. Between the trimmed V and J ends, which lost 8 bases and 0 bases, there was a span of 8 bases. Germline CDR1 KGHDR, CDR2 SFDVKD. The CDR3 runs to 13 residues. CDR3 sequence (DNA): TGTGCCACCACAGGACAGAGCACAGATACGCAGTATTTT. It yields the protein CATTGQSTDTQYF.

The CDR3 sequence: CASSLGLMLPTDTQYF. CDR3 bases: TGTGCCAGCAGCTTAGGATTGATGCTACCAACAGATACGCAGTATTTT. The V and J genes are TRBV7-9 and TRBJ2-3; no definite D call. This CDR3 contains 16 residues. V lost 1 base and J 3 bases, leaving 14 bases between the germline ends. Looked up from germline, CDR1 is SEHNR and CDR2 is FQNEAQ (reference sequence).

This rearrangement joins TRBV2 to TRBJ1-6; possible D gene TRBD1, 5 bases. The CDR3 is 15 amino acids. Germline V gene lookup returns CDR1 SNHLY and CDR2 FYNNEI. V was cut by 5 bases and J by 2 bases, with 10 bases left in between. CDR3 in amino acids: CASSSGLTYNSPLHF. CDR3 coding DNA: TGTGCCAGCAGTTCAGGGTTGACCTATAATTCACCCCTCCACTTT.

DNA of the CDR3: TGTGCCAGCAGTTACACGCCGGGGGTCTGGGGTCAGCCCCAGCATTTT. It codes for CASSYTPGVWGQPQHF. V usage is TRBV6-2 or TRBV6-3 and J usage is TRBJ1-5, with D tentatively TRBD1 (5 bases). In germline, CDR1 is MNHEY, CDR2 SVGEGT. Trimming stripped 2 bases from V and 6 bases from J, with 17 bases between. The CDR3 runs 16 residues.

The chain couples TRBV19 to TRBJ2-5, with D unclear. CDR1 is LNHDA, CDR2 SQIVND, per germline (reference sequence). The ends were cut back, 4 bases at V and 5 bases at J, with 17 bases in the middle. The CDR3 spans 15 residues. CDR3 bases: TGTGCCAGTAGTACCCGACCCATAGCCGGGGAGACCCAGTACTTC. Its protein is CASSTRPIAGETQYF.

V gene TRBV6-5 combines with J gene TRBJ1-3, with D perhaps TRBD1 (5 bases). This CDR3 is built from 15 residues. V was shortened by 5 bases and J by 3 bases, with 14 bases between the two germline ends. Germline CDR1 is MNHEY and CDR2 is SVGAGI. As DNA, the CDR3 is TGTGCCAGCAGTCGGGGGTCTCGGGGTGGAAACACCATATATTTT. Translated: CASSRGSRGGNTIYF.